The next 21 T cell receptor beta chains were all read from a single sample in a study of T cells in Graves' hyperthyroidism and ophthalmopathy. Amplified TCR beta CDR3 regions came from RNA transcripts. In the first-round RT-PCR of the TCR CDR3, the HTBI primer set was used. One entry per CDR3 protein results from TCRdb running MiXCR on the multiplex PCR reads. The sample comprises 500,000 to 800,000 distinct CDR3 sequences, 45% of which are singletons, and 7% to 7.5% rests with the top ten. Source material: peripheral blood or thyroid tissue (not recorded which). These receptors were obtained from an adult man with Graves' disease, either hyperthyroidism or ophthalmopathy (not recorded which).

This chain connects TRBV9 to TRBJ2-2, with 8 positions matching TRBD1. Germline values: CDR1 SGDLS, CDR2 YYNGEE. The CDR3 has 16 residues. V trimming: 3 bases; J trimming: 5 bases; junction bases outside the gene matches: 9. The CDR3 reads CASSETTGARTGELFF. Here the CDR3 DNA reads TGTGCCAGCAGCGAAACGACAGGGGCCCGGACCGGGGAGCTGTTTTTT.

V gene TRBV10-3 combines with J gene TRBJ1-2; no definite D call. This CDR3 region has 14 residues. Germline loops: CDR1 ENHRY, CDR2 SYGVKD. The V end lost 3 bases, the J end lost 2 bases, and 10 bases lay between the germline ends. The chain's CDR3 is CAISDSDRNYGYTF. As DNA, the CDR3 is TGTGCCATCAGTGACTCGGATAGGAACTATGGCTACACCTTC.

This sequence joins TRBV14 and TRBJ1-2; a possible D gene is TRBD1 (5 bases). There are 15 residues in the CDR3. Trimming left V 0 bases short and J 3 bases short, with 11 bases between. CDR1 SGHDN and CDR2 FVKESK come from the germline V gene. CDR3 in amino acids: CASSQEGGRYYGYTF. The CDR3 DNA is TGTGCCAGCAGCCAAGAGGGGGGGAGGTACTATGGCTACACCTTC.

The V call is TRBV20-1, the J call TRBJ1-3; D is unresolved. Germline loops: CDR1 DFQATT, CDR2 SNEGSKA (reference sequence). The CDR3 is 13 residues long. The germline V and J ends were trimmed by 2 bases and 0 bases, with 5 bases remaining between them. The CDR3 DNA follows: TGCAGTGCTAGATATAGCTCTGGAAACACCATATATTTT. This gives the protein CSARYSSGNTIYF.

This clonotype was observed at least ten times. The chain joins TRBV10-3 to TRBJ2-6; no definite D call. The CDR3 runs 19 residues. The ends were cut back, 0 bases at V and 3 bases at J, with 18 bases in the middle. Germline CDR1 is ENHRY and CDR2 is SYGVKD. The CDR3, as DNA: TGTGCCATCAGTGAGTCCACCTCGGGCAGAATCATTGGGGCCAACGTCCTGACTTTC. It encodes CAISESTSGRIIGANVLTF.

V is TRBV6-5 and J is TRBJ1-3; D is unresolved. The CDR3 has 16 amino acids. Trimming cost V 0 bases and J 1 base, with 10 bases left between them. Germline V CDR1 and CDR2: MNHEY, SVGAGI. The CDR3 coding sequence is TGTGCCAGCAGTTACTCGAAACAGCTATCTGGAAACACCATATATTTT. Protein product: CASSYSKQLSGNTIYF.

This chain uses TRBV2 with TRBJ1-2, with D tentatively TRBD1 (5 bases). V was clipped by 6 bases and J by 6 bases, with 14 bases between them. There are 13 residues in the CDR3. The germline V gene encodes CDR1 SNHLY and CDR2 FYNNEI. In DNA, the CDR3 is TGTGCCAGCAGAGACAGTACCCTGGATGGCTACACCTTC. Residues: CASRDSTLDGYTF.

CDR3 protein: CAISDRDRGVQPQHF. CDR3 bases: TGTGCCATCAGCGACCGGGACAGGGGTGTTCAGCCCCAGCATTTT. V usage is TRBV10-3 and J usage is TRBJ1-5; 10 positions agree with TRBD1. Germline-derived CDR1 and CDR2 are ENHRY and SYGVKD. There are 15 residues in the CDR3. Trimming removed 6 bases from V and 6 bases from J; junction bases left unmatched: 8.

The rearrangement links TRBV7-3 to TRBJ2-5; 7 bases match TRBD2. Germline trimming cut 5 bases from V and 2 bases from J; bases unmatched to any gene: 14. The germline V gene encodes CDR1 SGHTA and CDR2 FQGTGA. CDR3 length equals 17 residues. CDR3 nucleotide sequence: TGTGCCAGCAGCCGGGGCGTCGGACTAGACGGACAAGAGACCCAGTACTTC. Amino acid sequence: CASSRGVGLDGQETQYF.

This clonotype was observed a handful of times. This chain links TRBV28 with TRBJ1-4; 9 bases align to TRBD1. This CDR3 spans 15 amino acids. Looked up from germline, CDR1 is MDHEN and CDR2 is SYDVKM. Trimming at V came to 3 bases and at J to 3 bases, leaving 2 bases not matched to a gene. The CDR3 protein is CASSFGTGPNEKLFF. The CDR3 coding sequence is TGTGCCAGCAGTTTCGGGACAGGGCCTAATGAAAAACTGTTTTTT.

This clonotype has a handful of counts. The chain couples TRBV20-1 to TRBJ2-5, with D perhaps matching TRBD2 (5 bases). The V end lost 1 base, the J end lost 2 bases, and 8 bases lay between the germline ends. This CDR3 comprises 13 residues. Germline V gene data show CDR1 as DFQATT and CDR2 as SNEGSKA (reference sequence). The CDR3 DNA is TGCAGTGCTAGAGGGACTCTTCAAGAGACCCAGTACTTC. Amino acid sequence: CSARGTLQETQYF.

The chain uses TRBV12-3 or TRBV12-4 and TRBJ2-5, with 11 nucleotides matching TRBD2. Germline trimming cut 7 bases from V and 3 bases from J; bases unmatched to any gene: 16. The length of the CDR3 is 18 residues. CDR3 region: CASNHQGPTSGSEETQYF. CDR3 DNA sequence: TGTGCCAGCAATCATCAGGGCCCTACTAGCGGGAGTGAAGAGACCCAGTACTTC.

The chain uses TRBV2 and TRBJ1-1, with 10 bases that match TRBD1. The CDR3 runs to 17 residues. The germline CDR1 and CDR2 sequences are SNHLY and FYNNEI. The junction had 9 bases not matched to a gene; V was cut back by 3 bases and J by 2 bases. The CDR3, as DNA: TGTGCCAGCAGTGACTCTCCGGGACAGGGGTTAAACACTGAAGCTTTCTTT. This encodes CASSDSPGQGLNTEAFF.

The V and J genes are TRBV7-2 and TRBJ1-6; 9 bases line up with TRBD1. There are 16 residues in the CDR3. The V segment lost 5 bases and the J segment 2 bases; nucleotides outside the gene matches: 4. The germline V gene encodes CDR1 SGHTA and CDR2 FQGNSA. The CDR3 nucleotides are TGTGCCAGCAGCCTTACAGGGGGCGCCTATAATTCACCCCTCCACTTT. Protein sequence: CASSLTGGAYNSPLHF.

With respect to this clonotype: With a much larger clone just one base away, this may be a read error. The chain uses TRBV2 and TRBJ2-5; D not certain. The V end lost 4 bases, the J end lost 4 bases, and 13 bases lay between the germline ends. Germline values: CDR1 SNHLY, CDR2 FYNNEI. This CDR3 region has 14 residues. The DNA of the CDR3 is TGTGCCAGCAGTGGCAAAGCTCGAATAGAGACCCAGTACTTC. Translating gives CASSGKARIETQYF.

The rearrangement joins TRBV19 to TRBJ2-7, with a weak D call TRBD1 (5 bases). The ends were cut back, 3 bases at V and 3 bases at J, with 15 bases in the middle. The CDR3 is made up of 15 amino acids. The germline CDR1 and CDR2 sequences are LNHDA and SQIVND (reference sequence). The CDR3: CASSIGREDLYEQYF. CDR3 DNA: TGTGCCAGTAGTATCGGCAGGGAAGACCTCTACGAGCAGTACTTC.

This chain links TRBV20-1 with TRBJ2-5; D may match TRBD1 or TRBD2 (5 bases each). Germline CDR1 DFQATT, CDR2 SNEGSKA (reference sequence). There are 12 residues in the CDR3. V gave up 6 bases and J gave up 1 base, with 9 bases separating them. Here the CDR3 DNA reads TGCAGTGCAGGGGAGACCCAAGAGACCCAGTACTTC. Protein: CSAGETQETQYF.

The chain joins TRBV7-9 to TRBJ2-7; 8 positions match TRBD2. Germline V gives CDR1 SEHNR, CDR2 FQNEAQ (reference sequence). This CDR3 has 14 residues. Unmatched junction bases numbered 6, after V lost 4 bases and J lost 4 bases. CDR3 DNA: TGTGCCAGCAGCTACCGGGGGGGCGTATACGAGCAGTACTTC. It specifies CASSYRGGVYEQYF. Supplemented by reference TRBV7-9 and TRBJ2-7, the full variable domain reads DTGVSQNPRHKITKRGQNVTFRCDPISEHNRLYWYRQTLGQGPEFLTYFQNEAQLEKSRLLSDRFSAERPKGSFSTLEIQRTEQGDSAMYLCASSYRGGVYEQYFGPGTRLTVT.

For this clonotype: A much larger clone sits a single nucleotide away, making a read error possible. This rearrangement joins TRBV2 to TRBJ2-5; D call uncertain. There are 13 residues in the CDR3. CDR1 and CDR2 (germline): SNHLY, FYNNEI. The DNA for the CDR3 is TGTGCCAGCAAATCACCGTACCAAGAGAACCAGTACTTC. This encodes CASKSPYQENQYF.

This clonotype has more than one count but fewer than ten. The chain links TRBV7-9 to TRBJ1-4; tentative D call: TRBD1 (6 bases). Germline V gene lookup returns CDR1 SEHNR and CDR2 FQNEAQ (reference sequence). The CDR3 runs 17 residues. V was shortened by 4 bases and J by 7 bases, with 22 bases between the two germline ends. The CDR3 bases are TGTGCCAGCAGCTCCGATTGGACAGCCAGTGGGGTTGAAAAACTGTTTTTT. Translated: CASSSDWTASGVEKLFF.

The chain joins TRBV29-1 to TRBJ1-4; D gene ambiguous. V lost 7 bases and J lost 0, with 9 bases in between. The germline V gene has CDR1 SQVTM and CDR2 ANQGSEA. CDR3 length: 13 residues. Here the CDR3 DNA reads TGCAGCGCCGTGTTTGCAACTAATGAAAAACTGTTTTTT. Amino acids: CSAVFATNEKLFF.